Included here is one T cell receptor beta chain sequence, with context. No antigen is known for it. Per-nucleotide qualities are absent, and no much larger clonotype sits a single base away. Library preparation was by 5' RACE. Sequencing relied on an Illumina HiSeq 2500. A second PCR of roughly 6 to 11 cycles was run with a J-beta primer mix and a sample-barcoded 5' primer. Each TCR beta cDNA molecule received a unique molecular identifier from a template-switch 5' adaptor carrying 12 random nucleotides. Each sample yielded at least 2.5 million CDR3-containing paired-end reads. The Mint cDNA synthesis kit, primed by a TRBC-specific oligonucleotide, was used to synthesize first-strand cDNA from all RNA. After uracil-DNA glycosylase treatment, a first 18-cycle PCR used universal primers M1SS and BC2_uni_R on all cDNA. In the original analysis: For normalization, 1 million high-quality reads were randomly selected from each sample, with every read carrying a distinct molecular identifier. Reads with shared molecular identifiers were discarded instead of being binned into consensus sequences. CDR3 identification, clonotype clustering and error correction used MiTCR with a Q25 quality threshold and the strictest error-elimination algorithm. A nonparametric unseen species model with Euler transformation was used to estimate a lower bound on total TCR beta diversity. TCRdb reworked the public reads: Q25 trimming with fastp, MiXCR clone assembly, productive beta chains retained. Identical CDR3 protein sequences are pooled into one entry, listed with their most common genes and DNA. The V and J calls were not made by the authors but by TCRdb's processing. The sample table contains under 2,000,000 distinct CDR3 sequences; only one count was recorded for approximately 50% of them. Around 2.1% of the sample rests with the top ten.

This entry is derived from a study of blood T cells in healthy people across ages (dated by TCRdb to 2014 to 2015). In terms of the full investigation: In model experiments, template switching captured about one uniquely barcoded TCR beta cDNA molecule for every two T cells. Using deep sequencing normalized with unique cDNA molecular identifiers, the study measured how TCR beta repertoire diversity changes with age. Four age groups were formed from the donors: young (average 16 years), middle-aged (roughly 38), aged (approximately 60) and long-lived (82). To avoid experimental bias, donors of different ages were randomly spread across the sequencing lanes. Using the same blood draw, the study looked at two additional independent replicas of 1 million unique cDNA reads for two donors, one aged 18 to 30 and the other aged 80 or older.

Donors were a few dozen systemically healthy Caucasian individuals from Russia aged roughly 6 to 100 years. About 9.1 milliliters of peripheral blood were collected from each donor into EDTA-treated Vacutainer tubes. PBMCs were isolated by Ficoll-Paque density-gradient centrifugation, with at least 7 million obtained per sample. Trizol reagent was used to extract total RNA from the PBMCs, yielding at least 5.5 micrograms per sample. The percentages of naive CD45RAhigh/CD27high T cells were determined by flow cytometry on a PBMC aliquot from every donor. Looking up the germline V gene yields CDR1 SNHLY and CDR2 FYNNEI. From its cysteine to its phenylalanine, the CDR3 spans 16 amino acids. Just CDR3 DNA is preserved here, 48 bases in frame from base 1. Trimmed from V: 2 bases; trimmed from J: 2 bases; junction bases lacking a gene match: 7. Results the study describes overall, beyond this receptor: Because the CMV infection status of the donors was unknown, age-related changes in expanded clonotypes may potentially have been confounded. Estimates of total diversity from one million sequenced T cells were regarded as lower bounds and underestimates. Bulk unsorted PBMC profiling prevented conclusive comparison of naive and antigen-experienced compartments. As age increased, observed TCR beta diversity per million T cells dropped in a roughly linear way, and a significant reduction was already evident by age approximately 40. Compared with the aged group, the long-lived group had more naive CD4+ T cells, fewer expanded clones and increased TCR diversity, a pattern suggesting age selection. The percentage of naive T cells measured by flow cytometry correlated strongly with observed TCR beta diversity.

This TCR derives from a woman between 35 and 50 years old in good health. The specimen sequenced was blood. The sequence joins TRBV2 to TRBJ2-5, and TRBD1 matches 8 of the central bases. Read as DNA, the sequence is TGTGCCAGCAGTGAACCCAGGGGGCAACCTCAAGAGACCCAGTACTTC. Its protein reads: CASSEPRGQPQETQYF.